These 17 T cell receptor beta chains share one sample of origin, sequenced in a study of shared clonotypes between healthy human individuals. Assay used: immunoSEQ multiplex PCR; TCRdb lists only in-frame clones, some missing. Of about 500,000 clones listed, around 77% are singletons. The specimen sequenced was PBMCs. These receptor sequences come from a middle-aged woman in good health. Some clones in this sample may be carry-over from other donors' samples.

Details on this clone: A single base is all that separates this from a far larger clone, so a read error is likely. V gene TRBV4-2 combines with J gene TRBJ1-5; D may be TRBD1 (5 bases). Germline V gene sequence: CDR1 LGHNA, CDR2 YNFKEQ. The CDR3 runs to 15 residues. The CDR3 sequence is CASSQDQGSHQLQHF. CDR3 nucleotides: TGTGCCAGCAGCCAAGATCAGGGAAGCCATCAGCTCCAGCATTTT.

The chain combines TRBV10-3 with TRBJ2-7; unclear D gene. Germline V gives CDR1 ENHRY, CDR2 SYGVKD. V was shortened by 3 bases and J by 3 bases, with 3 bases between the two germline ends. This CDR3 spans 11 amino acids. The CDR3 coding sequence is TGTGCCATCAGTGATGTCTACGAGCAGTACTTC. This translates into CAISDVYEQYF.

The J gene is TRBJ2-2, the V gene TRBV27; D remains ambiguous. Germline V gives CDR1 MNHEY, CDR2 SMNVEV (reference sequence). There are 14 residues in the CDR3. Trimming took off 1 base at V and 4 bases at J, with 7 bases between the two ends. The CDR3 nucleotides read TGTGCCAGCAGTTTATGGGTCACCACCGGGGAGCTGTTTTTT. Its translation is CASSLWVTTGELFF.

Comment on this clone: Additional DNA sequences in this sample encode the identical CDR3. The chain carries TRBV28 and TRBJ2-7; no clear D. V lost 3 bases to trimming and J lost 4 bases, with 7 bases between them. The V gene's germline CDR1 is MDHEN and CDR2 SYDVKM. This CDR3 comprises 12 residues. In nucleotides, the CDR3 is TGTGCCAGCAGTTTGGGTGCGTACGAGCAGTACTTC. Translating it yields CASSLGAYEQYF.

This clone came up a few times. This sequence joins TRBV7-2 and TRBJ2-5, with D tentatively TRBD1 (6 bases). Germline CDR1 is SGHTA and CDR2 is FQGNSA. V dropped 2 bases and J dropped 5 bases, with 12 bases sitting between them. This CDR3 comprises 14 residues. CDR3 sequence: CASSLTGLAETQYF. The CDR3 coding sequence is TGTGCCAGCAGCTTAACAGGGTTGGCGGAGACCCAGTACTTC.

This rearrangement joins TRBV30 to TRBJ1-2, with D unclear. This CDR3 region has 13 residues. Germline V gene sequence: CDR1 GTSNPN, CDR2 SVGIG (reference sequence). Trimming left V 0 bases short and J 0 bases short, with 5 bases between. CDR3: CAWSVLSNYGYTF. The CDR3 region has the DNA TGTGCCTGGAGTGTGTTGTCTAACTATGGCTACACCTTC.

This clone appeared many times. The V and J genes are TRBV7-2 and TRBJ2-7; D gene uncertain. V shed 4 bases and J shed 2 bases, with 9 bases lying between them. Germline values: CDR1 SGHTA, CDR2 FQGNSA. CDR3 length equals 13 residues. The CDR3 region is CASSYDWAYEQYF. The CDR3 nucleotides are TGTGCCAGCAGCTACGACTGGGCCTACGAGCAGTACTTC. The entire variable domain, with the rest obtained from reference TRBV7-2 and TRBJ2-7, is as follows: GAGVSQSPSNKVTEKGKDVELRCDPISGHTALYWYRQSLGQGLEFLIYFQGNSAPDKSGLPSDRFSAERTGGSVSTLTIQRTQQEDSAVYLCASSYDWAYEQYFGPGTRLTVT.

The chain links TRBV2 to TRBJ2-7, with D unclear. The CDR3 is made up of 13 amino acids. Germline loops: CDR1 SNHLY, CDR2 FYNNEI. Trimming pared 7 bases from V and 3 bases from J, leaving 13 bases between. The CDR3, as DNA: TGTGCCAGCAAGATAGGGCGTTTCTACGAGCAGTACTTC. Translating it yields CASKIGRFYEQYF. Complete variable domain (other parts from reference TRBV2 and TRBJ2-7): EPEVTQTPSHQVTQMGQEVILRCVPISNHLYFYWYRQILGQKVEFLVSFYNNEISEKSEIFDDQFSVERPDGSNFTLKIRSTKLEDSAMYFCASKIGRFYEQYFGPGTRLTVT.

In the case of this clone: A much larger clone differs from this one at a single base, so this may be a read error. The same CDR3 can be traced to other DNA sequences in this sample. The chain links TRBV9 to TRBJ1-1; TRBD1 matches at 10 bases. Germline V gene data show CDR1 as SGDLS and CDR2 as YYNGEE. The J segment lost 4 bases and the V segment lost 0 bases, leaving 0 bases of the junction unmatched. There are 14 residues in the CDR3. The CDR3 is CASSVGTGGTEAFF. CDR3 nucleotide sequence: TGTGCCAGCAGCGTAGGGACAGGGGGCACTGAAGCTTTCTTT.

Note on this clone: Given a much more abundant clone one base away, this may be a read error. CDR3 region: CAWSGLPNTRELFF. CDR3 coding DNA: TGTGCCTGGAGTGGACTCCCGAACACCAGGGAGCTGTTTTTT. V is TRBV30 and J is TRBJ2-2; D not resolved. CDR1 GTSNPN and CDR2 SVGIG come from the germline V gene (reference sequence). The CDR3 is made up of 14 amino acids.

In this sample, this clone turned up a few times. The rearrangement links TRBV5-1 to TRBJ1-4; D remains unclear. Between the trimmed V and J ends, which lost 1 base and 3 bases, there was a span of 7 bases. Germline CDR1 reads SGHRS; CDR2 reads YFSETQ. The CDR3 has 14 amino acids. CDR3 in DNA: TGCGCCAGCAGCTTGTCCAGGTCTAATGAAAAACTGTTTTTT. It yields the protein CASSLSRSNEKLFF.

J is TRBJ2-7 and V is TRBV6-5, with D perhaps matching TRBD2 (5 bases). The germline gives CDR1 MNHEY, CDR2 SVGAGI. V lost 4 bases and J lost 3, with 16 bases in between. CDR3 length equals 15 residues. CDR3 sequence reads: CASSWTGPGYYEQYF. The CDR3 DNA sequence: TGTGCCAGCAGTTGGACCGGACCGGGATACTACGAGCAGTACTTC.

The chain recombines TRBV7-9 with TRBJ2-3; D is unresolved. The CDR3 length is 11 residues. Per the germline V gene, CDR1 is SEHNR and CDR2 is FQNEAQ (reference sequence). The CDR3 nucleotides are TGTACAGTCAGAGACACAGATACGCAGTATTTT. Translation: CTVRDTDTQYF.

The CDR3 loop is CSVGQNYGYTF. The CDR3 region has the DNA TGCAGCGTTGGACAGAACTATGGCTACACCTTC. This chain joins TRBV29-1 and TRBJ1-2; D is possibly TRBD1 (5 bases). This CDR3 contains 11 residues. The germline gives CDR1 SQVTM, CDR2 ANQGSEA. Trimming removed 4 bases from V and 2 bases from J, with 5 bases in between. Full variable domain (outside the CDR3, taken from reference TRBV29-1 and TRBJ1-2): SAVISQKPSRDICQRGTSLTIQCQVDSQVTMMFWYRQQPGQSLTLIATANQGSEATYESGFVIDKFPISRPNLTFSTLTVSNMSPEDSSIYLCSVGQNYGYTFGSGTRLTVV.

The V and J genes are TRBV15 and TRBJ2-7; D gene unclear. Germline V gives CDR1 LNHNV, CDR2 YYDKDF (reference sequence). V was trimmed by 0 bases and J by 7 bases, leaving 13 bases between them. The CDR3 loop spans 14 amino acids. The CDR3 sequence is CATSRDRGEGEQYF. CDR3 DNA: TGTGCCACCAGCAGAGATAGAGGAGAAGGTGAGCAGTACTTC.

The genes are TRBV7-7 and TRBJ2-5, with a tentative D call TRBD2 (5 bases). V lost 8 bases, J lost 7 bases, and 17 bases lay in between. CDR1 and CDR2 from the germline V gene are SSHAT and FNYEAQ (reference sequence). This CDR3 is built from 13 residues. CDR3 region: CASSFGGEGTQYF. The CDR3 DNA is TGTGCCAGCTCATTCGGTGGCGAGGGGACCCAGTACTTC.

A few counts support this clone. The rearrangement joins TRBV7-3 to TRBJ2-5; 8 bases match TRBD1. Trimming removed 3 bases from V and 4 bases from J; junction bases left unmatched: 4. The CDR3 sequence is 14 residues long. The V gene's germline CDR1 is SGHTA and CDR2 FQGTGA. CDR3 DNA: TGTGCCAGCAGCTTTTCAGGGGGCCCAGAGACCCAGTACTTC. Amino acids: CASSFSGGPETQYF.